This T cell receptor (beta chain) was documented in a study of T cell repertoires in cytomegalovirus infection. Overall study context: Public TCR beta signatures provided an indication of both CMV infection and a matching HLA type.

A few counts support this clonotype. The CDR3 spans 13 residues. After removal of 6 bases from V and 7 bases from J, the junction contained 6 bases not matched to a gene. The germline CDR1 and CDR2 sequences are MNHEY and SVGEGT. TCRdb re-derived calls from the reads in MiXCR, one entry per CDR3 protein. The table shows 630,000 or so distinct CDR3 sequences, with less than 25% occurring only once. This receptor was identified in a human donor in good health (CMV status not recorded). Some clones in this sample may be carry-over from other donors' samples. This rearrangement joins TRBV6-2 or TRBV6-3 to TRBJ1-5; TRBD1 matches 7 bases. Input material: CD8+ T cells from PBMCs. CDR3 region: CASRSDRDQPQHF. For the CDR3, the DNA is TGTGCCAGCAGGTCCGACAGGGACCAGCCCCAGCATTTT.